The clone carrying this T cell receptor beta chain was counted at least ten times. This CDR3 has 14 residues. Germline V gene lookup returns CDR1 SGHTA and CDR2 FQGNSA. Trimming removed 3 bases at V and 4 bases at J, with 10 bases between. Documented time point: longitudinal time-point 3. Each CDR3 protein gets one entry after TCRdb re-called the 5' RACE reads with MiXCR. The repertoire holds approximately 48,000 distinct CDR3 sequences, with 10% to 15% as singletons. This specimen belongs to a study of neurological immune-mediated disorders. The gene calls are TRBV7-2 and TRBJ1-5; no clear D gene. What was sequenced was PBMCs. This receptor was obtained from a male donor with HTLV-1-associated myelopathy (HAM/TSP). As DNA, the CDR3 is TGTGCCAGCAGCTTCACAGTATCTAATCAGCCCCAGCATTTT. Protein: CASSFTVSNQPQHF.